Ten or more counts support the clone carrying this T cell receptor beta chain. The antigen remains unidentified. Looked up from germline, CDR1 is SGHVS and CDR2 is FNYEAQ. V lost 0 bases and J lost 1, with 9 bases in between. The CDR3 has 15 amino acids. This record comes from a study of T cell repertoires in cytomegalovirus infection. As for the study in general: Well-studied HLA-B-restricted CMV epitopes were used in the study alongside recently identified HLA-C-restricted ones. Shared public TCR beta signatures pointed to both CMV infection and a matching HLA type.

TCRdb re-called the reads through MiXCR, storing one row per CDR3 protein. Of around 800,000 distinct CDR3 sequences in the sample, about 30% are singletons; the top ten hold roughly an eighth. The study's findings and limits: In two of eight donors, the top clonotype was HLA-C-restricted CMV-specific. Summed frequency of shared TCR beta families picked out CMV carriers who also had the relevant HLA.

The starting material was cultured CD8+ T cells from PBMCs, obtained from culture after CMV antigen stimulation. This TCR came from a human donor in good health (CMV status not recorded). Some clones in this sample may be carry-over from other donors' samples. The V call is TRBV7-6, the J call TRBJ1-1; possibly TRBD1 for D (5 bases). In DNA form, the CDR3 reads TGTGCCAGCAGCTTAGCGGACGGGGGGAACACTGAAGCTTTCTTT. As protein: CASSLADGGNTEAFF.